This T cell receptor beta chain was sequenced in a study of cytomegalovirus exposure and HLA in healthy donors. Overall study results and limits: The study listed roughly 160 cytomegalovirus-associated TCR beta chains. Segments of the TCR beta V type were, in most cases, productive about 87% or about 30% of the time in an earlier analysis.

Note on this clone: Its target is unknown.

Both 60 Vbeta primers and 13 Jbeta primers went into the PCR. Assay: immunoSEQ multiplex PCR; the TCRdb copy retains only in-frame clones and omits some. Reported are just over 150,000 clones; the ten largest clones contain roughly 1.3%. This CDR3 comprises 13 residues. Germline V gives CDR1 SGHTA, CDR2 FQGNSA. The V and J ends lost 5 bases and 3 bases respectively, with 10 bases between them. V gene TRBV7-2 combines with J gene TRBJ1-1; maybe TRBD1 (5 bases). The sequence derives from a woman in her fifties or sixties in good health and CMV-seronegative. Sequenced material: PBMCs. The CDR3 DNA sequence: TGTGCCAGCAGCCTTTCAGGGTACACTGAAGCTTTCTTT. Translation: CASSLSGYTEAFF.